This TCR beta chain was sequenced in a study of shared clonotypes between healthy human individuals. V was shortened by 7 bases and J by 1 base, with 17 bases between the two germline ends. This CDR3 has 17 residues. Per germline, CDR1 LNHDA and CDR2 SQIVND (reference sequence). Libraries were prepared by immunoSEQ multiplex PCR; TCRdb keeps only in-frame clonotypes and omits some of them. The profile shows around 330,000 clones, under 80% of them singletons. In this sample, this clone turned up once. This TCR derives from a man aged 30 to 39 in good health. The chain carries TRBV19 and TRBJ2-6; D perhaps matches TRBD1 (5 bases). The sequenced sample was memory CD4+ T cells sorted from blood. This sample's subset: CD45RA-negative fraction. The CDR3 sequence is CASKGPPARSGANVLTF. Here the CDR3 DNA reads TGTGCCAGTAAGGGGCCACCAGCGCGGTCTGGGGCCAACGTCCTGACTTTC.